The 12 T cell receptor beta chains listed next were all sequenced from one sample in a study of cytomegalovirus exposure and HLA in healthy donors. The protocol was immunoSEQ multiplex PCR, while the TCRdb copy is restricted to in-frame clones and leaves out a portion. The sample includes about 98,000 clones, roughly 87% of them seen just once. The specimen was PBMCs. The receptors come from a man aged 18 to 29 in good health and CMV-seropositive.

The rearrangement joins TRBV10-2 to TRBJ2-1, with a weak D call TRBD1 (5 bases). Germline CDR1 WSHSY, CDR2 SAAADI. This CDR3 comprises 15 residues. Trimming took off 1 base at V and 4 bases at J, with 11 bases between the two ends. DNA of the CDR3: TGCGCCAGCAGTGAGTACGGACAATCGTACAATGAGCAGTTCTTC. Its protein product is CASSEYGQSYNEQFF.

This sequence joins TRBV11-2 and TRBJ1-2; D is ambiguous. From germline, CDR1 is SGHAT and CDR2 FQNNGV. This CDR3 contains 13 residues. The germline V and J ends were trimmed by 5 bases and 6 bases, with 13 bases remaining between them. CDR3 sequence reads: CASSLPFLNGYTF. CDR3 in DNA: TGTGCCAGCAGCCTACCCTTTCTGAATGGCTACACCTTC. The whole variable domain, filled in from reference TRBV11-2 and TRBJ1-2, reads EAGVAQSPRYKIIEKRQSVAFWCNPISGHATLYWYQQILGQGPKLLIQFQNNGVVDDSQLPKDRFSAERLKGVDSTLKIQPAKLEDSAVYLCASSLPFLNGYTFGSGTRLTVV.

The V call is TRBV9, the J call TRBJ2-1; D is perhaps TRBD2 (6 bases). CDR3 length: 18 residues. Trimming took off 0 bases at V and 9 bases at J, with 25 bases between the two ends. CDR1 and CDR2 from the germline V gene are SGDLS and YYNGEE. This chain's CDR3 is CASSVAPEVWRGNGEQFF. DNA of the CDR3: TGTGCCAGCAGCGTAGCCCCTGAGGTGTGGAGGGGTAACGGTGAGCAGTTCTTC.

The V gene is TRBV7-6, the J gene TRBJ2-1; TRBD2 matches 11 bases. The CDR3 contains 16 residues. Per the germline V gene, CDR1 is SGHVS and CDR2 is FNYEAQ. V shed 4 bases and J 2 bases; nucleotides not matched to a gene: 4. CDR3 bases: TGTGCCAGCAGCTCCGGGACTAGCGGAGCCTACAATGAGCAGTTCTTC. Its protein product is CASSSGTSGAYNEQFF.

The CDR3 nucleotides are TGTGCCATCTCCGGGACAGGGGATTCCAGCCAGCCCCAGCATTTT. Protein: CAISGTGDSSQPQHF. This rearrangement joins TRBV10-3 to TRBJ1-5; 10 nucleotides match TRBD1. Germline-derived CDR1 and CDR2 are ENHRY and SYGVKD. Trimming at V came to 8 bases and at J to 7 bases, leaving 11 bases not matched to a gene. The CDR3 consists of 15 residues.

This chain connects TRBV7-2 to TRBJ1-4, with D unresolved. V shed 5 bases and J shed 7 bases, with 17 bases lying between them. Germline V CDR1 and CDR2: SGHTA, FQGNSA. This CDR3 comprises 15 residues. The CDR3 loop is CASSSDGIVGEKLFF. Written as DNA, the CDR3 is TGTGCCAGCAGCAGCGACGGAATAGTAGGTGAAAAACTGTTTTTT.

This chain uses TRBV11-3 with TRBJ2-5, with D tentatively TRBD2 (7 bases). Per the germline V gene, CDR1 is SGHNT and CDR2 is YENEEA. The germline V and J ends were trimmed by 2 bases and 5 bases, with 15 bases remaining between them. The CDR3 length is 15 residues. Written as DNA, the CDR3 is TGTGCCAGCAGCTTAAGTGGGGGGGCCGTGGAGACCCAGTACTTC. This gives the protein CASSLSGGAVETQYF. The full variable domain, its missing parts supplied by reference TRBV11-3 and TRBJ2-5, is EAGVVQSPRYKIIEKKQPVAFWCNPISGHNTLYWYLQNLGQGPELLIRYENEEAVDDSQLPKDRFSAERLKGVDSTLKIQPAELGDSAVYLCASSLSGGAVETQYFGPGTRLLVL.

V and J are TRBV28 and TRBJ2-3; D remains unclear. Germline assignment: CDR1 MDHEN and CDR2 SYDVKM. V was trimmed by 6 bases and J by 6 bases, leaving 13 bases between them. The CDR3 covers 13 residues. The CDR3 loop is CASRSPPKDTQYF. The CDR3 bases are TGTGCCAGCAGGTCCCCCCCTAAGGATACGCAGTATTTT.

The chain uses TRBV7-7 and TRBJ2-7, with D uncertain. Germline assignment: CDR1 SSHAT and CDR2 FNYEAQ (reference sequence). The ends were cut back, 2 bases at V and 4 bases at J, with 15 bases in the middle. This CDR3 spans 15 amino acids. CDR3 residues: CASSLSSGTEYEQYF. Here the CDR3 DNA reads TGTGCCAGCAGCTTAAGTTCAGGAACGGAATACGAGCAGTACTTC.

This clone was observed a handful of times. This chain connects TRBV18 to TRBJ2-7; D gene ambiguous. Germline CDR1 and CDR2: KGHSH and LQKENI. The CDR3 has 12 amino acids. With 3 bases removed from V and 2 bases from J, the gap between germline ends came to 5 bases. CDR3 loop: CASSPQAYEQYF. Written as DNA, the CDR3 is TGTGCCAGCTCACCGCAGGCCTACGAGCAGTACTTC.

The genes are TRBV5-1 and TRBJ2-1; 10 positions agree with TRBD2. Germline-derived CDR1 and CDR2 are SGHRS and YFSETQ. V lost 2 bases to trimming and J lost 3 bases; unmatched junction nucleotides: 2. CDR3 length: 15 residues. The CDR3 here is CASSFLAGVYNEQFF. CDR3 DNA: TGCGCCAGCAGCTTCCTAGCGGGAGTCTACAATGAGCAGTTCTTC.

V is TRBV4-1 and J is TRBJ2-5; D may be TRBD1 (6 bases). This CDR3 comprises 18 residues. Germline V gene data show CDR1 as MGHRA and CDR2 as YSYEKL. Trimming stripped 0 bases from V and 3 bases from J, with 20 bases between. CDR3 sequence (DNA): TGCGCCAGCAGCCAAGATGTTGATAGAGGGACACTAAAAGAGACCCAGTACTTC. It is translated as CASSQDVDRGTLKETQYF.